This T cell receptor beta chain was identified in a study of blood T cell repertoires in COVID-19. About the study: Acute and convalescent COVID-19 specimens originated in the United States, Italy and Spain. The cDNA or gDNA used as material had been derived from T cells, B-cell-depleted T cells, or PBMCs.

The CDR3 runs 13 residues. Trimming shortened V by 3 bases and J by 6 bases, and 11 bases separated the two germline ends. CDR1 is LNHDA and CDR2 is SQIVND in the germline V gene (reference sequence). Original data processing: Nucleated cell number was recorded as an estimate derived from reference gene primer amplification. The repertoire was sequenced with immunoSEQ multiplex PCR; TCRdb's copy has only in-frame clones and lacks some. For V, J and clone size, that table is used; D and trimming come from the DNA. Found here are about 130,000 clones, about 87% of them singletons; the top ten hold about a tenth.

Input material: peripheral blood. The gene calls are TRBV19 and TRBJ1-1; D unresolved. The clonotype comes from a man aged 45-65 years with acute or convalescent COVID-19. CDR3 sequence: CASSILTTAEAFF. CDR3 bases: TGTGCCAGTAGTATCCTTACTACTGCTGAAGCTTTCTTT.